These T cell receptor beta chains were read from a single sample in a study of shared clonotypes between healthy human individuals. The data were produced by immunoSEQ multiplex PCR, yet TCRdb's version contains in-frame clones alone and is incomplete. The data contain about 2.1 million clones, about 94% of them singletons. The sample comprised naive CD8+ T cells from PBMCs. The receptors derive from a man aged 18 to 29 in good health. Some clones in this sample may be carry-over from other donors' samples. CDR3s leave out the opening cysteine and the closing phenylalanine or tryptophan. The order of the fields is J gene, V gene, CDR3 protein.

J: TRBJ2-3; V: TRBV7-9; CDR3: ASSLAGLAHTDTQY
J: TRBJ2-1; V: TRBV7-6; CDR3: ASSSNLGDLSYNEQF
J: TRBJ2-1; V: TRBV5-1; CDR3: ASSSYNEQF
J: TRBJ2-7; V: TRBV4-2; CDR3: ASSQGGVVSEQY
J: TRBJ1-2; V: TRBV29-1; CDR3: SVIEGFNYGYT
J: TRBJ2-7; V: TRBV11-3; CDR3: ASSSTLAGGPYEQY
J: TRBJ2-5; V: TRBV6-5; CDR3: ASRPNSGQETQY
J: TRBJ2-7; V: TRBV28; CDR3: ASSYPSHGEEQY
J: TRBJ2-4; V: TRBV28; CDR3: ASSFNLRDRVNIQY
J: TRBJ1-2; V: TRBV29-1; CDR3: SVEEDILNYGYT
J: TRBJ1-2; V: TRBV7-8; CDR3: ASSLARTGAYGYT
J: TRBJ1-1; V: TRBV6-1; CDR3: ASRLKGRGTEAF
J: TRBJ2-1; V: TRBV5-4; CDR3: ASSLAGLADNEQF
J: TRBJ2-1; V: TRBV10-1; CDR3: ASSESPLGRRPYNEQF
J: TRBJ2-1; V: TRBV5-6; CDR3: ASSLAGRNLGSNEQF
J: TRBJ2-1; V: TRBV4-1; CDR3: ASTPFTTGLNEQF
J: TRBJ1-5; V: TRBV27; CDR3: ASSPALGGQPQH
J: TRBJ2-2; V: TRBV28; CDR3: ASSLIGIWGNTGELF
J: TRBJ2-7; V: TRBV10-3; CDR3: AISVTDSHSYEQY
J: TRBJ2-1; V: TRBV4-1; CDR3: ASSHETEEWDSYNEQF
J: TRBJ2-1; V: TRBV28; CDR3: ASSDPLVAGGHNEQF
J: TRBJ2-7; V: TRBV27; CDR3: ASSSQGSEQY
J: TRBJ2-7; V: TRBV27; CDR3: ASSPGSGTWAGQY
J: TRBJ2-5; V: TRBV28; CDR3: ASSSYEGQETQY
J: TRBJ1-4; V: TRBV29-1; CDR3: SVAGGAKLF
J: TRBJ2-7; V: TRBV27; CDR3: ASSFRTGRTYEQY
J: TRBJ1-1; V: TRBV7-9; CDR3: ASSPPRASAEAF
J: TRBJ2-7; V: TRBV28; CDR3: ASRPPGRARPYEQY
J: TRBJ1-1; V: TRBV30; CDR3: AWSMGTGVVNTEAF
J: TRBJ2-7; V: TRBV7-9; CDR3: ASSLTVDRPYEQY
J: TRBJ2-2; V: TRBV4-1; CDR3: ASSQQFPGQGIGELF
J: TRBJ2-5; V: TRBV25-1; CDR3: ASTQAPGTGVAETQY
J: TRBJ2-7; V: TRBV27; CDR3: ASTPRAGERGGLIEQY
J: TRBJ2-7; V: TRBV7-2; CDR3: ASSPPRTDYEQY
J: TRBJ1-5; V: TRBV29-1; CDR3: SARTGNQPQH
J: TRBJ2-7; V: TRBV5-4; CDR3: ASSFGRSYEQY
J: TRBJ2-5; V: TRBV4-1; CDR3: ASSQETSRETQY
J: TRBJ2-7; V: TRBV19; CDR3: ASSVRRELTGYEQY
J: TRBJ2-1; V: TRBV21-1; CDR3: ASIPLARSSYNEQF
J: TRBJ2-2; V: TRBV29-1; CDR3: SVLAVNTGELF
J: TRBJ2-1; V: TRBV7-9; CDR3: ASSFRLAGDYEQF
J: TRBJ2-7; V: TRBV27; CDR3: ASSLGQGIYEQY
J: TRBJ2-1; V: TRBV30; CDR3: AWSAAGFDEQF
J: TRBJ2-1; V: TRBV10-3; CDR3: AISGVSGTSGGNEQF
J: TRBJ1-2; V: TRBV6-5; CDR3: ASSFLLGDYGYT
J: TRBJ1-5; V: TRBV19; CDR3: ASSMYVGSNQPQH
J: TRBJ1-1; V: TRBV19; CDR3: ASSRGTVNTEAF
J: TRBJ2-7; V: TRBV11-2; CDR3: ASSLGVASYEQY
J: TRBJ1-4; V: TRBV4-3; CDR3: ASSPTRAGRLAKLF
J: TRBJ1-4; V: TRBV9; CDR3: ASSPPVGEKLF
J: TRBJ2-7; V: TRBV6-1; CDR3: ASSEVRSYEQY
J: TRBJ2-3; V: TRBV6-1; CDR3: AGSGLYTDTQY
J: TRBJ1-5; V: TRBV19; CDR3: ASSTRQGINQPQH
J: TRBJ2-7; V: TRBV9; CDR3: ASSVKPGNPYEQY
J: TRBJ2-5; V: TRBV7-3; CDR3: ASSLTGQGETQY
J: TRBJ1-2; V: TRBV6-6; CDR3: ASSALRVMGGYT
J: TRBJ2-5; V: TRBV27; CDR3: ASSVGTGVKETQY
J: TRBJ1-1; V: TRBV21-1; CDR3: ASSALWGGGNTEAF
J: TRBJ2-1; V: TRBV10-3; CDR3: ATWTGGANNEQF